The 25 T cell receptor beta chains reported below all come from one sample, sequenced in a study of T cells in Graves' hyperthyroidism and ophthalmopathy. The CDR3 regions of TCR beta were amplified from RNA transcripts. An initial round of RT-PCR targeting the TCR CDR3 relied on the HTBI primer set. One entry per CDR3 protein, called by TCRdb with MiXCR from the multiplex PCR reads. The data show hundreds of thousands of distinct CDR3 sequences, about 19% seen once. Sequences were obtained from blood. Receptors originate from a woman aged 45-65 years with Graves' hyperthyroidism that later progressed to Graves' ophthalmopathy.

The chain joins TRBV6-6 to TRBJ1-2, with D possibly being TRBD1 (5 bases). From germline, CDR1 is MNHNY and CDR2 SVGAGI (reference sequence). Trimming left V 0 bases short and J 5 bases short, with 19 bases between. The CDR3 covers 17 residues. The CDR3 region is CASSYSIAGDQWYGYTF. In nucleotides, the CDR3 is TGTGCCAGCAGTTACTCGATAGCGGGGGATCAATGGTATGGCTACACCTTC.

This clonotype was picked up many times. V usage is TRBV5-1 and J usage is TRBJ2-3, with D possibly TRBD2 on 6 matching bases. This CDR3 has 15 residues. Germline V gives CDR1 SGHRS, CDR2 YFSETQ. Trimming removed 1 base at V and 4 bases at J, with 13 bases between. CDR3 DNA sequence: TGCGCCAGCAGCTTGACGGGGGACCTCGCAGATACGCAGTATTTT. Its translation: CASSLTGDLADTQYF.

At least ten counts were recorded for this clonotype. V and J are TRBV12-3 or TRBV12-4 and TRBJ2-3, with D perhaps matching TRBD2 (5 bases). Trimming removed 7 bases from V and 6 bases from J, with 23 bases in between. This CDR3 has 16 residues. CDR3 region: CASTLSASSPRDTQYF. Here the CDR3 DNA reads TGTGCCAGCACCCTTTCCGCTAGCTCCCCACGGGATACGCAGTATTTT.

This clonotype was observed at least ten times. This rearrangement joins TRBV3-1 to TRBJ1-1; no clear D gene. CDR1 is LGHDT and CDR2 is YNNKEL in the germline V gene (reference sequence). This CDR3 is built from 12 residues. With 1 base removed from V and 10 bases from J, the gap between germline ends came to 10 bases. The CDR3 nucleotides read TGTGCCAGCAGCCAAGGTTCCACGGGAGCTTTCTTT. It specifies CASSQGSTGAFF.

This clonotype was observed many times. This chain uses TRBV30 with TRBJ1-1; D may be TRBD1 (5 bases). The CDR3 spans 13 residues. V was clipped by 4 bases and J by 0 bases, with 9 bases between them. Per germline, CDR1 GTSNPN and CDR2 SVGIG (reference sequence). The chain's CDR3 is CAWTQGVNTEAFF. The CDR3 DNA follows: TGTGCCTGGACTCAGGGTGTGAACACTGAAGCTTTCTTT.

This clonotype was counted a few times. V and J are TRBV7-9 and TRBJ2-2, with D possibly TRBD1 on 5 matching bases. Germline V CDR1 and CDR2: SEHNR, FQNEAQ (reference sequence). Trimming took off 4 bases at V and 0 bases at J, with 9 bases between the two ends. The CDR3 consists of 15 residues. As DNA, the CDR3 is TGTGCCAGCAGCTCGGACACTTCGAACACCGGGGAGCTGTTTTTT. This encodes CASSSDTSNTGELFF.

This clonotype was detected ten times or more. This chain connects TRBV27 to TRBJ1-1; TRBD1 matches 9 bases. Germline V gene sequence: CDR1 MNHEY, CDR2 SMNVEV (reference sequence). The V and J ends lost 8 bases and 0 bases, in that order; junction bases with no gene match: 10. The CDR3 contains 16 residues. The CDR3 region has the DNA TGTGCCAGCCGCACCGGGACAGGGAGATTGAACACTGAAGCTTTCTTT. Translating it yields CASRTGTGRLNTEAFF.

This clonotype has just one count. A single base separates this from a much larger clone, so it may be a read error. J is TRBJ1-1 and V is TRBV30; D is uncertain. Germline CDR1 GTSNPN, CDR2 SVGIG (reference sequence). CDR3 length: 14 residues. DNA for the CDR3: TGTGCCTGGAGTGTAAGTGGGGTTTTGACTGGAGCTTTCTTT. Translated: CAWSVSGVLTGAFF.

The table lists this clonotype with many counts. The rearrangement joins TRBV30 to TRBJ1-2, with D hard to call. Looked up from germline, CDR1 is GTSNPN and CDR2 is SVGIG (reference sequence). The CDR3 extends over 13 amino acids. The ends were cut back, 2 bases at V and 3 bases at J, with 10 bases in the middle. CDR3 sequence reads: CAWSPRPDYGYTF. Written as DNA, the CDR3 is TGTGCCTGGAGTCCGAGGCCCGACTATGGCTACACCTTC.

The CDR3: CASSEYSTDTQYF. The CDR3 DNA is TGCGCCAGCAGTGAGTACAGCACAGATACGCAGTATTTT. The rearrangement joins TRBV10-1 to TRBJ2-3; D gene ambiguous. The germline V gene encodes CDR1 WNHNN and CDR2 SYGVQD (reference sequence). V was trimmed by 1 base and J by 0 bases, leaving 2 bases between them. The CDR3 spans 13 residues.

This chain joins TRBV20-1 and TRBJ2-2; TRBD2 matches at 13 bases. V gave up 6 bases and J gave up 0 bases; unmatched junction bases: 7. The CDR3 consists of 17 residues. Germline assignment: CDR1 DFQATT and CDR2 SNEGSKA (reference sequence). DNA for the CDR3: TGCAGTGCCCCGACTAGCGGGGGGACATCGAACACCGGGGAGCTGTTTTTT. This codes for CSAPTSGGTSNTGELFF.

The chain is built from TRBV6-2 or TRBV6-3 and TRBJ2-7; tentatively, D is TRBD2 (5 bases). CDR3 length: 14 amino acids. V lost 3 bases, J lost 7 bases, and 16 bases lay in between. Germline V gene lookup returns CDR1 MNHEY and CDR2 SVGEGT. The DNA for the CDR3 is TGTGCCAGCAGTTATCAATCGGGGTCAGCGGAGCAGTACTTC. Translation gives CASSYQSGSAEQYF.

The chain employs TRBV10-3 and TRBJ1-6, with a possible D match to TRBD1 (5 bases). Germline V gene sequence: CDR1 ENHRY, CDR2 SYGVKD. The germline V and J ends were trimmed by 6 bases and 10 bases, with 22 bases remaining between them. This CDR3 has 16 amino acids. The CDR3 DNA follows: TGTGCCATCAGGGAAGCGGTTACAGGCTCTTGGTCACCCCTCCACTTT. It specifies CAIREAVTGSWSPLHF.

This clonotype was observed a handful of times. This chain uses TRBV10-2 with TRBJ2-5; a weak D match, TRBD1 (5 bases). Trimming removed 5 bases from V and 5 bases from J, with 12 bases in between. Looked up from germline, CDR1 is WSHSY and CDR2 is SAAADI. This CDR3 contains 13 residues. CDR3 sequence (DNA): TGCGCCAGCAGTTGGGGCAGGGCGGAGACCCAGTACTTC. It translates to CASSWGRAETQYF.

This clonotype was seen a handful of times. The chain recombines TRBV19 with TRBJ2-7; either TRBD1 or TRBD2 may supply D (6 bases each). Germline values: CDR1 LNHDA, CDR2 SQIVND (reference sequence). This CDR3 spans 16 amino acids. The V and J ends lost 6 bases and 1 base respectively, with 19 bases between them. CDR3: CASSDLGGVRSYEQYF. The CDR3 DNA sequence: TGTGCCAGTAGCGACCTGGGGGGCGTTCGGTCCTACGAGCAGTACTTC.

The chain joins TRBV27 to TRBJ2-1; a possible D gene is TRBD2 (5 bases). Trimming took 2 bases from V and 7 from J, leaving 12 bases between them. The CDR3 length is 14 residues. Germline V gene sequence: CDR1 MNHEY, CDR2 SMNVEV (reference sequence). CDR3 DNA sequence: TGTGCCAGCAGTTTAGGAGGTTCGGGGAATGAGCAGTTCTTC. Its translation: CASSLGGSGNEQFF.

This clonotype appeared a few times. V and J are TRBV15 and TRBJ2-3; TRBD2 agrees at 8 bases. V shed 2 bases and J 4 bases; nucleotides not matched to a gene: 14. The CDR3 runs 18 residues. Per the germline V gene, CDR1 is LNHNV and CDR2 is YYDKDF (reference sequence). The CDR3 bases are TGTGCCACCAGCAGACCCCCGGGCGGGGGGTGGTGGGCAGATACGCAGTATTTT. Residues: CATSRPPGGGWWADTQYF.

The sample holds a few counts of this clonotype. This chain joins TRBV11-2 and TRBJ2-7, with TRBD1 matching over 11 bases. Germline V gene lookup returns CDR1 SGHAT and CDR2 FQNNGV. The CDR3 totals 15 residues. The junction had 10 bases not matched to a gene; V was cut back by 5 bases and J by 7 bases. CDR3 loop: CASSVTGTGGYEQYF. For the CDR3, the DNA is TGTGCCAGCAGCGTAACCGGGACAGGGGGTTATGAGCAGTACTTC.

V and J are TRBV5-5 and TRBJ2-7, with TRBD1 as a possible D gene (6 bases). The CDR3 is 14 amino acids. The V gene lost 4 bases and the J gene lost 2 bases, with 13 bases spanning the gap. CDR1 SGHKS and CDR2 YYEKEE come from the germline V gene (reference sequence). CDR3 bases: TGTGCCAGCAGCCCCGGGACACATCCCTACGAGCAGTACTTC. It translates to CASSPGTHPYEQYF.

This clonotype was detected ten times or more. The chain recombines TRBV7-9 with TRBJ2-5; 14 positions agree with TRBD2. Germline lookup yields CDR1 SEHNR and CDR2 FQNEAQ (reference sequence). J lost 5 bases, V lost 5 bases, and 7 bases had no gene match. This CDR3 is built from 16 residues. CDR3 amino acids: CASSLGLAGGEETQYF. The CDR3 nucleotides are TGTGCCAGCAGCCTAGGACTAGCGGGGGGCGAGGAGACCCAGTACTTC.

The V call is TRBV6-1, the J call TRBJ1-1; D gene unclear. CDR3 length: 12 amino acids. The germline V gene has CDR1 MNHNS and CDR2 SASEGT. V lost 7 bases, J lost 6 bases, and 12 bases lay in between. The CDR3, as DNA: TGTGCCAGCATCCGTCCGCCCTCTGAAGCTTTCTTT. This codes for CASIRPPSEAFF.

This clonotype has ten or more counts. The chain recombines TRBV6-1 with TRBJ2-5, with TRBD2 matching over 10 bases. Per the germline V gene, CDR1 is MNHNS and CDR2 is SASEGT. The ends lost 5 bases at V and 3 bases at J; junction bases unmatched: 9. The CDR3 loop spans 16 amino acids. CDR3 sequence: CASSQITGTSEETQYF. The CDR3 region has the DNA TGTGCCAGCAGTCAAATCACCGGGACTAGCGAAGAGACCCAGTACTTC.

The chain combines TRBV6-2 or TRBV6-3 with TRBJ2-1; D gene ambiguous. This CDR3 is built from 13 residues. Trimming stripped 6 bases from V and 4 bases from J, with 10 bases between. Looked up from germline, CDR1 is MNHEY and CDR2 is SVGEGT. This CDR3 is CASRFTEYNEQFF. The DNA for the CDR3 is TGTGCCAGCAGGTTTACGGAGTACAATGAGCAGTTCTTC.

The V call is TRBV29-1, the J call TRBJ2-2; 7 bases match TRBD1. V shed 7 bases, J shed 1 base, and the junction held 9 bases outside the gene matches. CDR1 and CDR2 (germline): SQVTM, ANQGSEA. The CDR3 is 15 amino acids. CDR3 coding DNA: TGCAGCGCCCTCGGGGCAGGGGGGAACACCGGGGAGCTGTTTTTT. Its translation: CSALGAGGNTGELFF.

The sample holds a few counts of this clonotype. This rearrangement joins TRBV7-6 to TRBJ2-5; D remains unclear. The germline CDR1 and CDR2 sequences are SGHVS and FNYEAQ. V lost 1 base to trimming and J lost 1 base, with 10 bases between them. The length of the CDR3 is 15 residues. CDR3 amino acids: CASSLVLRLQETQYF. Here the CDR3 DNA reads TGTGCCAGCAGCTTAGTGCTTAGACTCCAAGAGACCCAGTACTTC.